Sequencing of this T cell receptor (beta chain) was carried out in a study of PD-L1 blockade in urothelial cancer. At the level of the study: Blood gave a median approximately 140,000 T cells.

PCRs each included synthetic TCR analog templates spiked in. Profiled with immunoSEQ multiplex PCR; TCRdb holds only in-frame clones, not every one. The sample contains under 70,000 clones, 80% to 90% of which appear only once. V lost 3 bases, J lost 3 bases, and 11 bases lay in between. There are 15 residues in the CDR3. The germline CDR1 and CDR2 sequences are LNHDA and SQIVND (reference sequence). Time point here: pretreatment peripheral blood. Locally advanced or metastatic urothelial carcinoma affected the patients. The receptor comes from a man in his 70s with urothelial cancer. V usage is TRBV19 and J usage is TRBJ1-4, with D unclear. The sample was PBMCs, taken around atezolizumab (anti-PD-L1) treatment. CDR3 protein: CASSMAEGPNEKLFF. As DNA, the CDR3 is TGTGCCAGTAGTATGGCGGAGGGCCCTAATGAAAAACTGTTTTTT.